The clone carrying this T cell receptor beta chain was counted a few times. The target antigen is unknown. These data are taken from a study of cytomegalovirus exposure and HLA in healthy donors. Study results and caveats: The TCR clusters that emerged in the first cohort tended, a later analysis found, to co-occur in the roughly 110 validation repertoires. The classifier reportedly diagnosed cytomegalovirus status with high specificity and sensitivity. The authors enumerated 150 to 200 TCR beta chains as linked to cytomegalovirus.

Profiled with immunoSEQ multiplex PCR; TCRdb holds only in-frame clones, not every one. The sample includes fewer than 200,000 clones, 85% seen only once; the top ten take 15% to 20%. V was clipped by 4 bases and J by 1 base, with 14 bases between them. Germline CDR1 reads SGDLS; CDR2 reads YYNGEE. The CDR3 totals 15 residues. The specimen was PBMCs. The receptor was derived from a man aged 18-30 years in good health and CMV-seropositive. This sequence joins TRBV9 and TRBJ1-1; D is ambiguous. CDR3 region: CASSLRHNSNTEAFF. The CDR3 DNA follows: TGTGCCAGCAGCTTGCGACACAATTCGAACACTGAAGCTTTCTTT.